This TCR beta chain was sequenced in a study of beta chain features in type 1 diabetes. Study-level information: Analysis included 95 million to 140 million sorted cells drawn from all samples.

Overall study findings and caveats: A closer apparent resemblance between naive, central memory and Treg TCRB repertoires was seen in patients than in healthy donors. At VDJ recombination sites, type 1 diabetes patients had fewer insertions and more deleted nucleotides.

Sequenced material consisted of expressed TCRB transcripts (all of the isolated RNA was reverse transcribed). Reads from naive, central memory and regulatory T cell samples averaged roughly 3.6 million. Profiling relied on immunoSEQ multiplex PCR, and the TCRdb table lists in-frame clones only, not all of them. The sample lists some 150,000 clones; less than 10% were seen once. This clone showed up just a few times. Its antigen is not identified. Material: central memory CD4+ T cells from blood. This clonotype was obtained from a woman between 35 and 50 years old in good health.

In DNA form, the CDR3 reads TGTGCCAGCAGAAAAGGACAGGGCCCGAACACTGAAGCTTTCTTT. Protein: CASRKGQGPNTEAFF. The gene calls are TRBV27 and TRBJ1-1; 8 bases match TRBD1. The germline V gene has CDR1 MNHEY and CDR2 SMNVEV (reference sequence). This CDR3 spans 15 amino acids. V dropped 6 bases and J dropped 1; count of bases not matched to a gene: 7.